A single sample is the source of the 8 T cell receptor beta chains below, sequenced in a study of shared clonotypes between healthy human individuals. Assay: immunoSEQ multiplex PCR; the TCRdb copy retains only in-frame clones and omits some. The table has around 1.1 million clones, roughly 80% seen once; the top ten hold about 0.89%. The sequenced sample consisted of memory CD4+ T cells from PBMCs. The subset: CD45RA-negative fraction. The receptor source for this set is a man between 18 and 29 years old in good health. Some clones in this sample may be carry-over from other donors' samples.

This sequence joins TRBV6-5 and TRBJ1-4; D is unclear. V was cut by 4 bases and J by 0 bases, with 3 bases left in between. CDR1 is MNHEY, CDR2 SVGAGI, per germline. The CDR3 has 13 amino acids. CDR3 residues: CASSSTTNEKLFF. Written as DNA, the CDR3 is TGTGCCAGCAGTTCAACAACTAATGAAAAACTGTTTTTT.

The J gene is TRBJ1-2, the V gene TRBV5-1, with D maybe TRBD1 (5 bases). Trimming left V 5 bases short and J 5 bases short, with 16 bases between. The CDR3 runs to 14 residues. In germline, CDR1 is SGHRS, CDR2 YFSETQ. The CDR3 DNA sequence: TGCGCCAGCAGACGGGAGACGGGGCGGTATGGCTACACCTTC. Its translation is CASRRETGRYGYTF.

As to this clone: The sample carries other DNA sequences with the same CDR3. The rearrangement links TRBV27 to TRBJ1-5; D unresolved. Looked up from germline, CDR1 is MNHEY and CDR2 is SMNVEV (reference sequence). CDR3 length: 14 residues. With 3 bases removed from V and 3 bases from J, the gap between germline ends came to 9 bases. DNA of the CDR3: TGTGCCAGCAGTTTCGGTCATACCAATCAGCCCCAGCATTTT. Translated, it gives CASSFGHTNQPQHF.

The rearrangement uses TRBV7-3 and TRBJ2-1, with D unresolved. The CDR3 contains 15 residues. V gave up 4 bases and J gave up 1 base, with 11 bases separating them. Germline V lookup: CDR1 SGHTA, CDR2 FQGTGA. The CDR3 spells CASSSSEYSYNEQFF. For the CDR3, the DNA is TGTGCCAGCAGCTCAAGTGAGTATTCCTACAATGAGCAGTTCTTC.

This chain links TRBV28 with TRBJ1-5; maybe TRBD1 (5 bases). The CDR3 consists of 13 residues. The germline CDR1 and CDR2 sequences are MDHEN and SYDVKM. Trimming cost V 7 bases and J 0 bases, with 7 bases left between them. This CDR3 is CASTRDSNQPQHF. As DNA, the CDR3 is TGTGCCAGCACCAGGGATAGCAATCAGCCCCAGCATTTT.

With regard to this clone: Other nucleotide sequences from this sample produce the same CDR3. The J gene is TRBJ2-6, the V gene TRBV28; D perhaps matches TRBD2 (5 bases). Trimming stripped 3 bases from V and 1 base from J, with 7 bases between. Germline-derived CDR1 and CDR2 are MDHEN and SYDVKM. CDR3 length equals 15 residues. In DNA form, the CDR3 reads TGTGCCAGCAGTTTTGGAGGATCTGGGGCCAACGTCCTGACTTTC. Its translation is CASSFGGSGANVLTF.

V gene TRBV18 combines with J gene TRBJ1-1, with unresolved D. This CDR3 region has 15 residues. Germline loops: CDR1 KGHSH, CDR2 LQKENI. V was clipped by 2 bases and J by 6 bases, with 16 bases between them. For the CDR3, the DNA is TGTGCCAGCTCACCAGCGTTTGCAGGTAGCCCTGAAGCTTTCTTT. It specifies CASSPAFAGSPEAFF.

The chain uses TRBV28 and TRBJ2-7; tentatively, D is TRBD1 (6 bases). This CDR3 comprises 16 residues. The germline CDR1 and CDR2 sequences are MDHEN and SYDVKM. Trimming stripped 4 bases from V and 6 bases from J, with 22 bases between. This CDR3 is CASSSGSGDRRSEQYF. The CDR3 coding sequence is TGTGCCAGCAGTTCAGGTTCAGGGGACCGTAGGAGCGAGCAGTACTTC.